The 3 T cell receptor beta chains reported below all come from one sample, sequenced in a study of graft-versus-host responses after intestinal transplantation. Profiling relied on immunoSEQ multiplex PCR, and the TCRdb table lists in-frame clones only, not all of them. The sample contains approximately 10,000 clones, roughly a third of which appear only once. The authors seeded around 200,000 CFSE-labeled responder cells together with around 200,000 irradiated stimulator cells tagged with violet dye. The specimen comprised alloreactive CD8+ T cells from a mixed lymphocyte reaction culture, sampled before intestinal transplant. Subset: CFSE-low proliferating T cells sorted from roughly 6-day pre-transplant mixed lymphocyte reaction (GvH or HvG direction). Receptor source: a human patient who received an intestinal transplant.

In nucleotides, the CDR3 is TGTGCCAGCCGACAGCTATACAATGAGCAGTTCTTC. It codes for CASRQLYNEQFF. The chain recombines TRBV2 with TRBJ2-1; weak D call: TRBD1 (5 bases). Germline V gene data show CDR1 as SNHLY and CDR2 as FYNNEI. CDR3 length: 12 residues. Trimming left V 8 bases short and J 4 bases short, with 9 bases between. The full variable domain, with the rest looked up from reference TRBV2 and TRBJ2-1, is EPEVTQTPSHQVTQMGQEVILRCVPISNHLYFYWYRQILGQKVEFLVSFYNNEISEKSEIFDDQFSVERPDGSNFTLKIRSTKLEDSAMYFCASRQLYNEQFFGPGTRLTVL.

The sample holds a few counts of this clone. The chain has TRBV5-4 and TRBJ2-3, with D perhaps matching TRBD2 (6 bases). This CDR3 has 15 residues. V was trimmed by 4 bases and J by 5 bases, leaving 17 bases between them. Looked up from germline, CDR1 is SGHNT and CDR2 is YYREEE (reference sequence). CDR3 nucleotide sequence: TGTGCCAGCAGCCAAGATCCCGGGGGTGGAGATACGCAGTATTTT. This gives the protein CASSQDPGGGDTQYF. The variable domain in full, with the rest retrieved from reference TRBV5-4 and TRBJ2-3, is ETGVTQSPTHLIKTRGQQVTLRCSSQSGHNTVSWYQQALGQGPQFIFQYYREEENGRGNFPPRFSGLQFPNYSSELNVNALELDDSALYLCASSQDPGGGDTQYFGPGTRLTVL.

The chain has TRBV13 and TRBJ2-5; a weak D match, TRBD1 (6 bases). Per germline, CDR1 PRHDT and CDR2 FYEKMQ (reference sequence). This CDR3 region has 15 residues. V lost 4 bases, J lost 2 bases, and 14 bases lay in between. For the CDR3, the DNA is TGTGCCAGCAGCTCCGAGGGAAGGGGGCAAGAGACCCAGTACTTC. Its translation: CASSSEGRGQETQYF.